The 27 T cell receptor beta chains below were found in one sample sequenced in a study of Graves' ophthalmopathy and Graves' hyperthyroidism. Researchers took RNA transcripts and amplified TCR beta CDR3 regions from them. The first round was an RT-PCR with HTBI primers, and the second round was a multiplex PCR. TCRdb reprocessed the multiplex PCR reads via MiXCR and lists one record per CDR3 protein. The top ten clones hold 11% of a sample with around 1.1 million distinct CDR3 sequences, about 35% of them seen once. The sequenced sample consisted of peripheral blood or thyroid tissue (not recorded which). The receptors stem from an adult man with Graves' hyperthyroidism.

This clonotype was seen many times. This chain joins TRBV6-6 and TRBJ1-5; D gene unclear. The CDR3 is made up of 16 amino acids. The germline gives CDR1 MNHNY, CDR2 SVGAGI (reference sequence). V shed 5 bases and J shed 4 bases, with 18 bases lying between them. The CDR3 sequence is CASSVIRRAANQPQHF. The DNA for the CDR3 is TGTGCCAGCAGTGTTATTCGGCGGGCCGCTAATCAGCCCCAGCATTTT.

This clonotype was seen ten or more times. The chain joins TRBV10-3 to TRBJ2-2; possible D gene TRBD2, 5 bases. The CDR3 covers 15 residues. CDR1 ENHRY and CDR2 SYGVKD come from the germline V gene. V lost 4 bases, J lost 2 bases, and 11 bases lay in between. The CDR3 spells CAISGLEVNTGELFF. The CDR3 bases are TGTGCCATCAGTGGGTTGGAGGTTAACACCGGGGAGCTGTTTTTT.

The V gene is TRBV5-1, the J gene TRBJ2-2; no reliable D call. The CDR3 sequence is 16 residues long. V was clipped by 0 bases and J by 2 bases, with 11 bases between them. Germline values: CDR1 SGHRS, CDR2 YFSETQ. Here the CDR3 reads CASSLDQRINTGELFF. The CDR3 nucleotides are TGCGCCAGCAGCTTGGATCAGAGAATTAACACCGGGGAGCTGTTTTTT. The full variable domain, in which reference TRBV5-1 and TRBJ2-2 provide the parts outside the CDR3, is KAGVTQTPRYLIKTRGQQVTLSCSPISGHRSVSWYQQTPGQGLQFLFEYFSETQRNKGNFPGRFSGRQFSNSRSEMNVSTLELGDSALYLCASSLDQRINTGELFFGEGSRLTVL.

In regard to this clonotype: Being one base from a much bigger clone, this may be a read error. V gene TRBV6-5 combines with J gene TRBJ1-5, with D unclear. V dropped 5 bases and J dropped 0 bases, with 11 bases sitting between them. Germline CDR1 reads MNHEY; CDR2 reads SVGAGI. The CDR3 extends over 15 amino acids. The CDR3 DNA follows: TGTGCCAGCAGTGACGACCGAGATAGCAATCAGCCCCAGCATTTT. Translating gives CASSDDRDSNQPQHF.

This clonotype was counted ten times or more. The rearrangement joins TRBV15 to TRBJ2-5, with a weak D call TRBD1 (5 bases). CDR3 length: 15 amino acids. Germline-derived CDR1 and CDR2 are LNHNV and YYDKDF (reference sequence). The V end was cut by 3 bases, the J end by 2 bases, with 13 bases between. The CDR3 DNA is TGTGCCACCAGCAGGGCTCAGGGTTATCAAGAGACCCAGTACTTC. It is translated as CATSRAQGYQETQYF.

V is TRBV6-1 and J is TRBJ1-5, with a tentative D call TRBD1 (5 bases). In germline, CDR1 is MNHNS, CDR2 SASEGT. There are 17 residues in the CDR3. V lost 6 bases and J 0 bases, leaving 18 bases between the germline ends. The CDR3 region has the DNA TGTGCCAGCAGGTCGAGGGGCGACGTCTATAGCAATCAGCCCCAGCATTTT. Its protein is CASRSRGDVYSNQPQHF.

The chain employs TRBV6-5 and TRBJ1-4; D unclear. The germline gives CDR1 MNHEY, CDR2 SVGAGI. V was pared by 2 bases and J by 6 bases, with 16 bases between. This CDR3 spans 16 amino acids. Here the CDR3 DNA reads TGTGCCAGCAGTTACAGGAGGGAGCAGCTTGATGAAAAACTGTTTTTT. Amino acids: CASSYRREQLDEKLFF.

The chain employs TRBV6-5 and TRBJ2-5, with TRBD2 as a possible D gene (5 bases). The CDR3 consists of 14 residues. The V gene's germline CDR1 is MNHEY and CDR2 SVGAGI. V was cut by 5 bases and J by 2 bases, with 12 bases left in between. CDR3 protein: CASSKWTQQETQYF. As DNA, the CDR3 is TGTGCCAGCAGTAAATGGACTCAGCAAGAGACCCAGTACTTC.

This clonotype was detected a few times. In nucleotides, the CDR3 is TGTGCCAGTAGTATAGATCCCGGCCAGGGGAGAGCTTTCTTT. Translating it yields CASSIDPGQGRAFF. The gene calls are TRBV19 and TRBJ1-1; D perhaps matches TRBD1 (6 bases). Germline V gives CDR1 LNHDA, CDR2 SQIVND (reference sequence). The CDR3 contains 14 residues. V was clipped by 0 bases and J by 10 bases, with 15 bases between them.

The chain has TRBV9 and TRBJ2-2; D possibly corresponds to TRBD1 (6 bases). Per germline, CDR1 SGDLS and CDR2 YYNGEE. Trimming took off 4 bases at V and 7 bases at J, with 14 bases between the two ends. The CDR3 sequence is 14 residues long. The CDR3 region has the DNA TGTGCCAGCAGCCCTTCGCAGGGGAACGGGGAGCTGTTTTTT. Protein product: CASSPSQGNGELFF.

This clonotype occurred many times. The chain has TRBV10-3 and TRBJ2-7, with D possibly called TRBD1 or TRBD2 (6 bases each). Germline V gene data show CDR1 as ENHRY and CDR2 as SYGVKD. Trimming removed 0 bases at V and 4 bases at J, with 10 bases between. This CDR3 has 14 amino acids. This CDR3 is CAISESRGAYEQYF. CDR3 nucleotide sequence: TGTGCCATCAGTGAGTCAAGGGGGGCGTACGAGCAGTACTTC.

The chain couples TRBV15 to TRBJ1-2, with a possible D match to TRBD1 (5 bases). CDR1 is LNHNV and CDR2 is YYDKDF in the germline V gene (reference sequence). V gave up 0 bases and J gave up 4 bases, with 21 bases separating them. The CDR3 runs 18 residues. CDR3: CATSRDPEGGVETYGYTF. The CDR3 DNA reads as TGTGCCACCAGCAGAGATCCCGAGGGAGGGGTGGAGACCTATGGCTACACCTTC.

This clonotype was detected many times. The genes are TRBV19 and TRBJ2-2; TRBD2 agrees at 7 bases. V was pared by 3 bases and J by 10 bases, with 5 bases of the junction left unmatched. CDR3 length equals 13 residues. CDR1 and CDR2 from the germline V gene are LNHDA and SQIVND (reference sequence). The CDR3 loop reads CASSISGGKELFF. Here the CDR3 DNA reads TGTGCCAGTAGTATCTCGGGAGGCAAGGAGCTGTTTTTT.

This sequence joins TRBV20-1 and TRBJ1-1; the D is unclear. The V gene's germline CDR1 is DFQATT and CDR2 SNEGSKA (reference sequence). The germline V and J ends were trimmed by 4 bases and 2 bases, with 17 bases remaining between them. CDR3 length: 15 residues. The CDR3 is CSATRLAGGNTEAFF. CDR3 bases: TGCAGTGCTACGCGGCTAGCGGGAGGAAACACTGAAGCTTTCTTT.

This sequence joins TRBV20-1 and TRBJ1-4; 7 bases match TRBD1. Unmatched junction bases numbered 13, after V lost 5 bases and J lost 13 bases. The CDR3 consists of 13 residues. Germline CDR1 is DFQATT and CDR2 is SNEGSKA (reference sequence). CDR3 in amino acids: CSALDGTVDRLFF. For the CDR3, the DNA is TGCAGTGCTCTGGACGGGACAGTCGACCGACTGTTTTTT.

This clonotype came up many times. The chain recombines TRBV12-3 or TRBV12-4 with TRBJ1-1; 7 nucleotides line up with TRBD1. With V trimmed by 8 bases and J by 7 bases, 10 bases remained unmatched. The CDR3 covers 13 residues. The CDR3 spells CASDDRVYGEAFF. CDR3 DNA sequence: TGTGCCAGCGATGACAGGGTGTATGGTGAAGCTTTCTTT.

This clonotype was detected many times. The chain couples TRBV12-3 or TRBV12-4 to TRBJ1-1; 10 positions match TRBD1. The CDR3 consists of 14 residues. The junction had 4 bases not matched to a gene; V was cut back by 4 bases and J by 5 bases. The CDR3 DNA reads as TGTGCCAGCAGTTCGACAGGGGGCCGGACTGAAGCTTTCTTT. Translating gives CASSSTGGRTEAFF.

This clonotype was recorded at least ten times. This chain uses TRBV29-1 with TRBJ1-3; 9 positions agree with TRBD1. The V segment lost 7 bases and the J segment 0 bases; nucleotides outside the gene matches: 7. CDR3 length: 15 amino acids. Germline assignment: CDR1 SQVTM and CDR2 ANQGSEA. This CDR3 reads CSDVGQGTSGNTIYF. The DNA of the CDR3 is TGCAGCGATGTCGGACAGGGGACCTCTGGAAACACCATATATTTT.

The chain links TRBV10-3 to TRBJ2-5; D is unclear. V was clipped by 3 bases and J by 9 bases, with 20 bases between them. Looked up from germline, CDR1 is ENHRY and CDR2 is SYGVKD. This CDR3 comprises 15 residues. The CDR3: CAISDGSNSNQPQYF. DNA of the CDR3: TGTGCCATCAGTGACGGGTCCAATTCCAATCAGCCCCAGTACTTC.

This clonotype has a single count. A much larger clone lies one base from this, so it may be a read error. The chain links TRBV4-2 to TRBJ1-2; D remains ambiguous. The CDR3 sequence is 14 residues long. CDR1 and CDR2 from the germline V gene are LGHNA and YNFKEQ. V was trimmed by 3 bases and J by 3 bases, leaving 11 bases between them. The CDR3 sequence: CASSHLGEDYGYTF. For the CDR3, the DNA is TGTGCCAGCAGCCACCTCGGAGAAGACTATGGCTACACCTTC.

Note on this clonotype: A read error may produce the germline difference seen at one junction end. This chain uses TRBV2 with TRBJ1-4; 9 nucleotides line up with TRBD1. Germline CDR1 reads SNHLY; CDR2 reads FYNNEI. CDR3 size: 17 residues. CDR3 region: CATSGGQGKPYNEKLFF. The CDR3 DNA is TGTGCCACCAGTGGGGGACAGGGTAAGCCCTACAATGAAAAACTGTTTTTT.

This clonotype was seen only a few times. The CDR3 DNA sequence: TGCAGTGCTAGAGTAAACACAGGATTCCATCAGCCCCAGCATTTT. Its protein is CSARVNTGFHQPQHF. This chain joins TRBV20-1 and TRBJ1-5, with D possibly TRBD1 on 5 matching bases. The V and J ends lost 1 base and 5 bases respectively, with 15 bases between them. CDR3 length: 15 residues. CDR1 is DFQATT and CDR2 is SNEGSKA in the germline V gene (reference sequence).

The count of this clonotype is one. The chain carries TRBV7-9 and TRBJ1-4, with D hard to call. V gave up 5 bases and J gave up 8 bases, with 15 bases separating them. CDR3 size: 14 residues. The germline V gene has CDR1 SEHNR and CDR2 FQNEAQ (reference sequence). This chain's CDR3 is CASSRLPGSEKLFF. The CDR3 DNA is TGTGCCAGCAGCCGACTCCCGGGAAGCGAAAAACTGTTTTTT.

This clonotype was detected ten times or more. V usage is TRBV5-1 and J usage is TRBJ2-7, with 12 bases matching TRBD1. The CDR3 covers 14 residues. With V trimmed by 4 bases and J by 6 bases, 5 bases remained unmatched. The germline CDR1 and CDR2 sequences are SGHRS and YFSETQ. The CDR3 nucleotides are TGCGCCAGCAGCCACGGGACAGGGGGCGCCGAGCAGTACTTC. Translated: CASSHGTGGAEQYF.

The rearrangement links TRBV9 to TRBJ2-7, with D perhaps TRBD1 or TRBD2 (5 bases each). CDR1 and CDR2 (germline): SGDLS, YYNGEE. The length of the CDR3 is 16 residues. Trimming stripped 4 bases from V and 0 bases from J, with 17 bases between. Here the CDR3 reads CASSLRSGAVSYEQYF. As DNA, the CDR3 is TGTGCCAGCAGCCTTAGATCCGGGGCAGTCTCCTACGAGCAGTACTTC.

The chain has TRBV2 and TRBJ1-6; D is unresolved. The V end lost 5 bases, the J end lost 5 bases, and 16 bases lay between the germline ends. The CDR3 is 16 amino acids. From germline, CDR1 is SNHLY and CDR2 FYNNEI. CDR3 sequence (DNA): TGTGCCAGCAGTTACAGTGACATAGGCGATAATTCACCCCTCCACTTT. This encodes CASSYSDIGDNSPLHF.

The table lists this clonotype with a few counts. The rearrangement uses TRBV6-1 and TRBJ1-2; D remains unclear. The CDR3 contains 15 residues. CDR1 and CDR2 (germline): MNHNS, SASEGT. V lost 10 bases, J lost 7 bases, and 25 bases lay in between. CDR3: CANQLTGPTSSGYTF. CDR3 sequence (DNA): TGTGCCAACCAACTCACCGGGCCAACCAGTTCTGGCTACACCTTC.